This TCR beta chain emerged from a study of blood T cell repertoires in COVID-19. About the research overall: Both acute and convalescent COVID-19 samples were obtained from the United States, Italy and Spain. Sources were T cells, B-cell-depleted T cells, or PBMCs; the material itself was cDNA or gDNA.

Original processing methods: Cell counts per sample came from amplifying reference gene primers. This table comes from immunoSEQ multiplex PCR, and its TCRdb copy is limited to in-frame clones, with some not included. V and J calls and clone size are copied from that table; D and trimming were computed from the DNA. The data contain 200,000 to 250,000 clones, approximately 84% of them seen just once; the ten biggest clones take up 3% to 3.5%. In its sample, this clone was seen once. The CDR3 has 15 amino acids. The V gene's germline CDR1 is SGHRS and CDR2 YFSETQ. V lost 3 bases to trimming and J lost 3 bases; unmatched junction nucleotides: 4.

This receptor was identified in a woman in her thirties who had recovered from COVID-19. The J gene is TRBJ1-5, the V gene TRBV5-1, with TRBD1 matching 9 bases. Sequenced material: peripheral blood. CDR3 bases: TGCGCCAGCAGCTCTACAGGGGGCGTCAATCAGCCCCAGCATTTT. Translating it yields CASSSTGGVNQPQHF.